This entry lists 19 T cell receptor beta chains sequenced from one sample in a study of response to subunit inactivated influenza vaccine (dated by TCRdb to 2017 to 2018). The library relied on RT-PCR. The sequencer listed for this sample is Illumina HiSeq 2500. The public reads were reanalyzed by TCRdb: fastp trimming at Q25, MiXCR alignment, in-frame beta chains only. When rows share a CDR3 protein, they turn into one entry using the most common DNA and genes. Recorded for this sample are approximately 500,000 distinct CDR3 sequences; under 30% of them occurred a single time. The top ten clones comprise 2.5% to 3% of the sample. Another study also made use of these data, one on T cells expressing NK-cell markers. As that second study puts it: 5'RACE template switching, by which a universal primer site and unique molecular identifiers were added, was used to make TCR beta cDNA libraries.

Sequencing used CD4+ T cells sorted from PBMCs, obtained about 13 days after vaccination. These receptors all come from a man aged 50-59 years who received an inactivated influenza vaccine. Donor details come from another sample of the same person, matched by shared clones.

As regards this clonotype: At one of its ends the junction is not consistent with the germline gene, which may arise from a read error. The rearrangement joins TRBV6-2 or TRBV6-3 to TRBJ1-5; D remains ambiguous. The CDR3 is made up of 12 amino acids. The germline gives CDR1 MNHEY, CDR2 SVGEGT. In nucleotides, the CDR3 is TGTGCCAGCACGGATAGCTATCAGCCCCAGCATTTT. Encoded protein: CASTDSYQPQHF.

This chain uses TRBV7-2 with TRBJ2-7, with 9 bases fitting TRBD2. The CDR3 has 15 residues. Germline trimming cut 4 bases from V and 4 bases from J; bases unmatched to any gene: 8. CDR1 is SGHTA and CDR2 is FQGNSA in the germline V gene. The CDR3 region has the DNA TGTGCCAGCAGCTGGAAGATTAGCGGGAGTTACGAGCAGTACTTC. Translated: CASSWKISGSYEQYF.

This clonotype has more than one count but fewer than ten. The rearrangement joins TRBV30 to TRBJ1-5, with D perhaps TRBD1 (6 bases). Germline assignment: CDR1 GTSNPN and CDR2 SVGIG (reference sequence). V lost 2 bases, J lost 5 bases, and 13 bases lay in between. CDR3 size: 14 residues. CDR3 protein: CAWSTGTSDQPQHF. The CDR3 nucleotides are TGTGCCTGGAGTACCGGGACATCCGATCAGCCCCAGCATTTT.

The chain has TRBV5-1 and TRBJ2-5, with 11 bases that match TRBD1. Germline trimming cut 3 bases from V and 4 bases from J; bases unmatched to any gene: 8. The CDR3 has 16 residues. Germline loops: CDR1 SGHRS, CDR2 YFSETQ. This CDR3 reads CASSWTGTGGRETQYF. CDR3 in DNA: TGCGCCAGCAGCTGGACCGGGACAGGGGGGCGAGAGACCCAGTACTTC. Filled out from reference TRBV5-1 and TRBJ2-5, the complete variable domain reads KAGVTQTPRYLIKTRGQQVTLSCSPISGHRSVSWYQQTPGQGLQFLFEYFSETQRNKGNFPGRFSGRQFSNSRSEMNVSTLELGDSALYLCASSWTGTGGRETQYFGPGTRLLVL.

The J gene is TRBJ1-4, the V gene TRBV5-6; D not resolved. Germline V gene lookup returns CDR1 SGHDT and CDR2 YYEEEE. The CDR3 has 13 amino acids. V was clipped by 1 base and J by 7 bases, with 8 bases between them. The CDR3 loop is CASSLLAPEKLFF. The CDR3, as DNA: TGTGCCAGCAGCTTGCTCGCTCCTGAAAAACTGTTTTTT.

The chain uses TRBV3-1 and TRBJ1-1, with a possible D match to TRBD1 (5 bases). Trimming left V 1 base short and J 1 base short, with 7 bases between. From germline, CDR1 is LGHDT and CDR2 YNNKEL (reference sequence). CDR3 length: 14 amino acids. The CDR3 nucleotides are TGTGCCAGCAGCCAAGCGGGACGGAACACTGAAGCTTTCTTT. Its protein is CASSQAGRNTEAFF.

The chain couples TRBV5-1 to TRBJ2-7; 7 bases fit TRBD1. Germline CDR1 reads SGHRS; CDR2 reads YFSETQ. The length of the CDR3 is 13 residues. The V and J ends lost 5 bases and 6 bases, in that order; junction bases with no gene match: 8. This CDR3 is CASSRDSTSEQYF. CDR3 nucleotides: TGCGCCAGCAGTCGGGACAGTACCTCCGAGCAGTACTTC.

Concerning this clonotype: An end of the junction differs from the germline gene, which may be a read error. V usage is TRBV7-6 and J usage is TRBJ1-1; D not resolved. The CDR3 consists of 14 residues. Germline CDR1 SGHVS, CDR2 FNYEAQ. The CDR3 spells CASSLVSENTEDFF. The CDR3 DNA reads as TGTGCCAGCAGCTTAGTATCCGAAAACACTGAAGATTTCTTT.

This clonotype has more than one count but fewer than ten. J is TRBJ2-4 and V is TRBV4-3, with TRBD2 as a possible D gene (6 bases). Germline-derived CDR1 and CDR2 are LGHNA and YSLEER. Trimming shortened V by 0 bases and J by 13 bases, and 16 bases separated the two germline ends. The CDR3 is 14 residues long. This CDR3 reads CASSQDLAGPGQYF. In nucleotides, the CDR3 is TGCGCCAGCAGCCAAGATTTGGCGGGGCCTGGCCAGTACTTC.

This clonotype has only a few counts. The rearrangement links TRBV7-2 to TRBJ1-1; D not certain. CDR1 is SGHTA, CDR2 FQGNSA, per germline. This CDR3 region has 13 residues. With 5 bases removed from V and 4 bases from J, the gap between germline ends came to 11 bases. The chain's CDR3 is CASSQSLGTEAFF. CDR3 DNA: TGTGCCAGCAGCCAGAGCCTGGGCACTGAAGCTTTCTTT.

The chain recombines TRBV6-2 or TRBV6-3 with TRBJ1-4; D might be TRBD1 (5 bases). CDR1 and CDR2 (germline): MNHEY, SVGEGT. This CDR3 comprises 15 residues. The V gene lost 6 bases and the J gene lost 2 bases, with 13 bases spanning the gap. Here the CDR3 reads CASSSPGRTNEKLFF. For the CDR3, the DNA is TGTGCCAGCAGCTCACCGGGACGGACTAATGAAAAACTGTTTTTT.

This chain links TRBV5-6 with TRBJ2-7; 8 nucleotides align to TRBD1. The ends lost 5 bases at V and 1 base at J; junction bases unmatched: 5. The CDR3 spans 14 residues. Germline V gene data show CDR1 as SGHDT and CDR2 as YYEEEE. The CDR3 spells CASSWGQESYEQYF. The CDR3, as DNA: TGTGCCAGCAGTTGGGGACAGGAGTCCTACGAGCAGTACTTC.

There are a few counts of this clonotype. The chain has TRBV11-3 and TRBJ2-1, with a tentative D call TRBD1 (6 bases). The V end lost 3 bases, the J end lost 1 base, and 13 bases lay between the germline ends. The germline V gene has CDR1 SGHNT and CDR2 YENEEA. The CDR3 is 16 residues long. As DNA, the CDR3 is TGTGCCAGCAGCTTGGGCTCAACAGGGTCCTACAATGAGCAGTTCTTC. Amino acids: CASSLGSTGSYNEQFF.

This clonotype was seen only a few times. The chain joins TRBV5-4 to TRBJ2-7, with D perhaps TRBD2 (6 bases). V lost 4 bases to trimming and J lost 2 bases, with 13 bases between them. The CDR3 has 14 amino acids. Germline-derived CDR1 and CDR2 are SGHNT and YYREEE (reference sequence). Here the CDR3 DNA reads TGTGCCAGCAGCGACCGGCGGACTACCTACGAGCAGTACTTC. Its translation: CASSDRRTTYEQYF.

There are a few counts of this clonotype. The CDR3 here is CSVASGSLQETQYF. The CDR3 DNA sequence: TGCAGCGTTGCCTCTGGTTCACTCCAAGAGACCCAGTACTTC. The V gene is TRBV29-1, the J gene TRBJ2-5; D unclear. The CDR3 extends over 14 amino acids. V dropped 4 bases and J dropped 1 base, with 13 bases sitting between them. Germline V lookup: CDR1 SQVTM, CDR2 ANQGSEA.

At least ten counts were recorded for this clonotype. The chain employs TRBV4-3 and TRBJ2-3, with D unresolved. V lost 4 bases, J lost 3 bases, and 8 bases lay in between. The CDR3 length is 13 residues. Looked up from germline, CDR1 is LGHNA and CDR2 is YSLEER. CDR3 residues: CASSPRETDTQYF. CDR3 DNA: TGCGCCAGCAGCCCTCGAGAAACAGATACGCAGTATTTT.

This chain links TRBV27 with TRBJ2-6, with D tentatively TRBD1 (8 bases). CDR3 length equals 17 residues. V was pared by 3 bases and J by 2 bases, with 14 bases between. The germline CDR1 and CDR2 sequences are MNHEY and SMNVEV (reference sequence). This CDR3 reads CASSFWTGRAGANVLTF. As DNA, the CDR3 is TGTGCCAGCAGTTTCTGGACAGGGAGGGCTGGGGCCAACGTCCTGACTTTC.

The chain links TRBV7-2 to TRBJ2-2; either TRBD1 or TRBD2 may supply D (5 bases each). Germline V CDR1 and CDR2: SGHTA, FQGNSA. V lost 3 bases and J lost 4, with 12 bases in between. CDR3 length: 15 amino acids. The CDR3 DNA sequence: TGTGCCAGCAGCTTTAAGGGACGCGGCACCGGGGAGCTGTTTTTT. It translates to CASSFKGRGTGELFF. Complete variable domain (other parts from reference TRBV7-2 and TRBJ2-2): GAGVSQSPSNKVTEKGKDVELRCDPISGHTALYWYRQSLGQGLEFLIYFQGNSAPDKSGLPSDRFSAERTGGSVSTLTIQRTQQEDSAVYLCASSFKGRGTGELFFGEGSRLTVL.

This clonotype was seen more than once but under ten times. The V and J genes are TRBV7-9 and TRBJ2-1; TRBD1 aligns across 8 bases. V lost 5 bases and J lost 8; bases outside the gene matches: 11. The CDR3 covers 15 residues. The germline gives CDR1 SEHNR, CDR2 FQNEAQ (reference sequence). The CDR3 spells CASSRSTGVAHEQFF. CDR3 DNA: TGTGCCAGCAGCCGTTCGACAGGGGTAGCCCATGAGCAGTTCTTC.